The source of this T cell receptor (beta chain) is a study of molecular identifiers for immune sequencing clone quantification. From the PCR reads, TCRdb called clonotypes with MiXCR, one entry per CDR3 protein. The sample lists hundreds of thousands of distinct CDR3 sequences; roughly 24% were seen once. Naive CD8 T cells were sorted, and the gate applied was CD8+CD4-CCR7+CD45RA+. Study-wide results and caveats: In naive cells, under 1% of molecules belonged to clones above 20 RNA copies, against over 97% in effector cells.

V lost 5 bases to trimming and J lost 8 bases, with 16 bases between them. The CDR3 extends over 14 amino acids. CDR1 SGHVS and CDR2 FQNEAQ come from the germline V gene. The table lists this clonotype with many counts. Its target is not known. The TCR was taken from a human donor in good health. Some libraries in this study had Jurkat cell RNA spiked in. The J gene is TRBJ2-1, the V gene TRBV7-8; D may be TRBD1 (6 bases). The sequenced material came from naive CD8+ T cells from blood, with Jurkat cell RNA spiked in. Sample subset: FACS-sorted CD8+CD4-CCR7+CD45RA+ naive T cells. CDR3: CASSEGQGLHEQFF. CDR3 in DNA: TGTGCCAGCAGCGAGGGACAAGGGTTGCATGAGCAGTTCTTC.